This TCR beta chain comes out of a study of shared clonotypes between healthy human individuals (dated by TCRdb to about 2020). Regarding the complete study: The cohort included three men and a couple of women between 18 and 49 years of age. For each donor, CD4 naive and CD4 memory were each given three plates, CD8 naive was given two plates, and CD8 memory was given one plate. To estimate repertoire size and how much clonotype sharing occurs between individuals, the study deeply sequenced the blood TCR repertoires of five or six healthy adults. Different laboratories and diverse techniques were used to prepare libraries and sequence TCR repertoires, to increase sequencing depth and limit assay-specific biases. Per donor, leukapheresis produced somewhere between about 0.8 and 9 billion PBMCs. What the research found in general, with its limitations: Rarefaction of sorted-subset datasets indicated incomplete sequencing despite the large sequencing depth. Across a handful of donors, approximately 4.6% of naive CD4, approximately 3.6% of naive CD8, roughly 2.2% of memory CD4, and roughly 0.4% of memory CD8 clonotypes were shared. The genetic and exposure-history diversity represented was limited by the small number of donors. Estimated clonotype richness was generally larger for naive than for memory subsets. Pairwise subsampling indicated that sequencing depth was expected to affect the degree of clonotype sharing among donors. Compared with non-shared clonotypes, clonotypes shared by all four sorted-subset donors had higher generation probabilities. Sampling was restricted to blood, and TCR repertoires in tissue are likely to differ from TCR repertoires in blood.

Comment on this clone: Its antigen is unknown. There are no base qualities to consult, and no much larger clone falls within one base.

The CDR3, from cysteine to phenylalanine, totals 14 residues. The DNA shown is the 42-base CDR3, in frame from base 1. CDR1 and CDR2 are read off the germline V gene as SGHRS and YFSETQ. The trim is 4 bases for V and 2 bases for J, with a gap of 13 bases between the germline ends. Using the deep immunoSEQ assay, multiplex PCR amplified TCR CDR3 regions from genomic DNA. Genomic DNA extracted from each cell subset was distributed evenly over all wells of several immunoSEQ 96-well plates, and each plate served as one replicate. Each replicate PCR for sorted subsets received about 200 ng genomic DNA, equal to tens of thousands of T cell genomes. The purified libraries were quantified using a Qubit 3.0 fluorometer, sized with a Bioanalyzer 2100, and then quantified again using the KAPA Library Quantification kit. A separate single-read 150-cycle Illumina NextSeq 550 flow cell was used to sequence each immunoSEQ 96-well plate. The authors' pipeline ran thus. Because only junctional sequences without quality scores were contained in the immunoSEQ output, filtering matching that applied to full-length reads could not be performed. To assign V/J genes and CDR3, sequences were annotated against IMGT germline references using PyIR, a Python wrapper for IgBLAST v1.9. Reads were removed for weak V/J assignments (E-value above 1e-6), missing CDR3, stop codons, out-of-frame junctions, or ambiguous translated residues. A V3J clonotype was defined by an identical inferred V gene, J gene, and CDR3 amino acid sequence. Percentage overlap between repertoires was computed as shared unique clonotypes divided by the size of the smaller repertoire. Three approaches were used to assess repertoire richness: RTK rarefaction, the Chao1 estimator, and Recon v2.1 estimates of unobserved clonotypes. Generation probabilities were computed with OLGA for all TCRbeta clonotypes obtained by the gDNA method from four donors. Entries here come from immuneACCESS through TCRdb and include only in-frame sequences with V and J called. Some clones fail to appear in such tables; in the studies checked, an unresolved V gene covers under half of the shortfall, and the cause of the remainder is unknown. That table is the source of V, J and clone size, and D and trimming were worked out from the DNA. The sample yields 2 million to 2.5 million clones; about nine tenths were counted once. The ten largest make up around 0.35% of the sample.

The donors were healthy, HIV-negative adults with no recently reported acute infections or vaccinations. All donors were Caucasian adults living in Nashville, Tennessee, USA. CD4+ T cells were enriched through magnetic negative selection, after which naive cells were positively selected on CD45RA and the remaining negative fraction served as the memory subset. Blood was collected by leukapheresis, and PBMCs were isolated by Ficoll-Histopaque density gradient centrifugation and then cryopreserved in liquid nitrogen vapor phase. Purity and quantity of every magnetically sorted T cell population were checked by analytical flow cytometry. Genomic DNA was isolated from each sorted fraction and quantified by UV absorbance on a Nanodrop 2000c.

Material for sequencing was naive CD4+ T cells from PBMCs. In the paper's terms, the cell subset or site label means: CD45RA+ positively selected. The source of this sequence is a man younger than 30 in good health. Some clones in this sample may be carry-over from other donors' samples. This chain joins TRBV5-1 to TRBJ2-7; D gene: possibly TRBD2, on 5 matching bases. The DNA sequence reads TGCGCCAGCAGCGACGACAAGGGAGCCTACGAGCAGTACTTC. This codes for CASSDDKGAYEQYF. Joined to the reference TRBV5-1 and TRBJ2-7 proteins, this CDR3 gives the full variable domain: KAGVTQTPRYLIKTRGQQVTLSCSPISGHRSVSWYQQTPGQGLQFLFEYFSETQRNKGNFPGRFSGRQFSNSRSEMNVSTLELGDSALYLCASSDDKGAYEQYFGPGTRLTVT.